These 17 T cell receptor beta chains came from one sample sequenced in a study of blood T cell repertoires in COVID-19. Clones were read by immunoSEQ multiplex PCR, and TCRdb kept only the in-frame ones, dropping some. The sample consists of 150,000 to 200,000 clones, approximately 86% of them appearing once. The material sequenced was peripheral blood. The receptors stem from a middle-aged woman with COVID-19, enrolled during active disease.

The chain joins TRBV5-1 to TRBJ2-5, with a weak D call TRBD1 (5 bases). With 1 base removed from V and 0 bases from J, the gap between germline ends came to 16 bases. In germline, CDR1 is SGHRS, CDR2 YFSETQ. This CDR3 region has 17 residues. The CDR3 region is CASSLIGAGQYQETQYF. In nucleotides, the CDR3 is TGCGCCAGCAGCTTGATAGGGGCAGGGCAGTACCAAGAGACCCAGTACTTC. The full variable domain, its missing parts supplied by reference TRBV5-1 and TRBJ2-5, is KAGVTQTPRYLIKTRGQQVTLSCSPISGHRSVSWYQQTPGQGLQFLFEYFSETQRNKGNFPGRFSGRQFSNSRSEMNVSTLELGDSALYLCASSLIGAGQYQETQYFGPGTRLLVL.

V gene TRBV7-8 combines with J gene TRBJ1-1; TRBD1 aligns across 9 bases. CDR1 SGHVS and CDR2 FQNEAQ come from the germline V gene. The CDR3 covers 18 residues. J lost 4 bases, V lost 3 bases, and 15 bases had no gene match. Written as DNA, the CDR3 is TGTGCCAGCAGCTTTAGACAGGGGGGATATGTGAGCAGCACTGAAGCTTTCTTT. Protein sequence: CASSFRQGGYVSSTEAFF.

This clone was detected a few times. V and J are TRBV11-2 and TRBJ2-7; D is unresolved. Germline CDR1 is SGHAT and CDR2 is FQNNGV. CDR3 length: 13 residues. Trimming took 5 bases from V and 7 from J, leaving 15 bases between them. The CDR3 sequence is CASSIVKAGEQYV. CDR3 in DNA: TGTGCCAGCAGCATCGTGAAGGCCGGGGAGCAGTACGTC.

J is TRBJ1-2 and V is TRBV10-3, with a tentative D call TRBD1 (5 bases). Germline lookup yields CDR1 ENHRY and CDR2 SYGVKD. Trimming took 2 bases from V and 6 from J, leaving 7 bases between them. The length of the CDR3 is 12 residues. In nucleotides, the CDR3 is TGTGCCATCAGTGAGACAGGAGATGGCTACACCTTC. This sequence encodes CAISETGDGYTF.

This clone occurred a few times. The gene calls are TRBV19 and TRBJ1-1, with a weak D call TRBD1 (5 bases). This CDR3 is built from 14 residues. Trimming stripped 7 bases from V and 4 bases from J, with 16 bases between. In germline, CDR1 is LNHDA, CDR2 SQIVND (reference sequence). CDR3 nucleotide sequence: TGTGCCAGTAACCAACAGGTGGCGACCACTGAAGCTTTCTTT. It specifies CASNQQVATTEAFF.

This clone has more than one count but fewer than ten. The chain recombines TRBV11-2 with TRBJ2-3, with a tentative D call TRBD2 (6 bases). The V gene lost 4 bases and the J gene lost 4 bases, with 18 bases spanning the gap. CDR1 and CDR2 from the germline V gene are SGHAT and FQNNGV. This CDR3 has 16 residues. The CDR3 DNA is TGTGCCAGCAGCTCGAACCTAGCGAGATCAGCAGATACGCAGTATTTT. Translating it yields CASSSNLARSADTQYF.

This chain connects TRBV28 to TRBJ1-2, with D unclear. V shed 7 bases and J shed 8 bases, with 17 bases lying between them. The CDR3 length is 13 residues. The germline V gene has CDR1 MDHEN and CDR2 SYDVKM. CDR3 residues: CASTVEPEGGYTF. Here the CDR3 DNA reads TGTGCCAGCACGGTGGAGCCTGAAGGAGGCTACACCTTC.

V is TRBV29-1 and J is TRBJ2-5, with a possible D match to TRBD2 (5 bases). This CDR3 has 13 amino acids. The V end was cut by 7 bases, the J end by 5 bases, with 17 bases between. CDR1 is SQVTM, CDR2 ANQGSEA, per germline. The CDR3 DNA reads as TGCAGCGCCCAGCGCGGGCTGTGGGAGACCCAGTACTTC. Translated: CSAQRGLWETQYF.

This clone was observed a handful of times. The chain uses TRBV30 and TRBJ1-3; perhaps TRBD1 as D (6 bases). Trimming removed 4 bases from V and 5 bases from J, with 21 bases in between. This CDR3 spans 16 amino acids. CDR1 GTSNPN and CDR2 SVGIG come from the germline V gene (reference sequence). The CDR3: CAWKSQQGISRNTIYF. CDR3 nucleotide sequence: TGTGCCTGGAAGTCACAACAGGGTATAAGTCGAAACACCATATATTTT.

CDR3 DNA: TGTGCCTGCCAACAGGGGGCCTCCAATCAGCCCCAGCATTTT. It codes for CACQQGASNQPQHF. The chain employs TRBV6-5 and TRBJ1-5, with 9 bases lining up with TRBD1. CDR1 MNHEY and CDR2 SVGAGI come from the germline V gene. After removal of 11 bases from V and 3 bases from J, the junction contained 8 bases not matched to a gene. CDR3 length: 14 amino acids.

On this clone itself: This same CDR3 is encoded by further DNA sequences in the sample. The V call is TRBV19, the J call TRBJ1-1; 7 bases align to TRBD1. Unmatched junction bases numbered 3, after V lost 4 bases and J lost 4 bases. This CDR3 is built from 13 residues. Germline CDR1 reads LNHDA; CDR2 reads SQIVND (reference sequence). The CDR3 DNA is TGTGCCAGTAGTACAGGGGGGACCACTGAAGCTTTCTTT. It translates to CASSTGGTTEAFF.

This sequence joins TRBV2 and TRBJ2-7; D unresolved. The CDR3 is 12 residues long. Germline V gives CDR1 SNHLY, CDR2 FYNNEI. Trimming pared 9 bases from V and 1 base from J, leaving 10 bases between. The CDR3 loop reads CASQLNSYEQYF. CDR3 nucleotide sequence: TGTGCCAGTCAACTCAATTCCTACGAGCAGTACTTC. The full variable domain, rest sourced from reference TRBV2 and TRBJ2-7, is EPEVTQTPSHQVTQMGQEVILRCVPISNHLYFYWYRQILGQKVEFLVSFYNNEISEKSEIFDDQFSVERPDGSNFTLKIRSTKLEDSAMYFCASQLNSYEQYFGPGTRLTVT.

The chain uses TRBV20-1 and TRBJ1-1; D might be TRBD1 (5 bases). V lost 3 bases and J 12 bases, leaving 11 bases between the germline ends. The CDR3 length is 10 residues. Germline V gene sequence: CDR1 DFQATT, CDR2 SNEGSKA (reference sequence). The CDR3 here is CSASREATFF. The CDR3 nucleotides read TGCAGTGCTAGCAGGGAGGCAACTTTCTTT.

The genes are TRBV7-9 and TRBJ2-5, with TRBD1 identical over 8 bases. The CDR3 loop spans 16 amino acids. CDR1 and CDR2 from the germline V gene are SEHNR and FQNEAQ (reference sequence). J gave up 3 bases and V 1 base, and 7 bases lay outside the gene matches. The CDR3, as DNA: TGTGCCAGCAGCTTAGGGAACAGGGGGATAAAAGAGACCCAGTACTTC. It translates to CASSLGNRGIKETQYF. Supplemented by reference TRBV7-9 and TRBJ2-5, the full variable domain reads DTGVSQNPRHKITKRGQNVTFRCDPISEHNRLYWYRQTLGQGPEFLTYFQNEAQLEKSRLLSDRFSAERPKGSFSTLEIQRTEQGDSAMYLCASSLGNRGIKETQYFGPGTRLLVL.

For the CDR3, the DNA is TGTGCCAGCAGGACAGGGCTCGGCAATCAGCCCCAGCATTTT. It specifies CASRTGLGNQPQHF. The chain combines TRBV27 with TRBJ1-5; 7 nucleotides line up with TRBD1. Germline trimming cut 6 bases from V and 2 bases from J; bases unmatched to any gene: 4. The V gene's germline CDR1 is MNHEY and CDR2 SMNVEV (reference sequence). This CDR3 has 14 residues.

In regard to this clone: At one end the junction does not follow the germline gene, possibly because of a read error. This specimen includes other DNA sequences encoding the same CDR3. The CDR3 spells CASSLETGGPRGYTF. The CDR3 bases are TGCGCTAGCAGCTTGGAGACAGGGGGGCCACGGGGCTACACCTTC. The V gene is TRBV5-1, the J gene TRBJ1-2, with 9 positions matching TRBD1. Germline CDR1 and CDR2: SGHRS and YFSETQ. This CDR3 spans 15 amino acids.

This chain uses TRBV6-6 with TRBJ1-3; D not resolved. From germline, CDR1 is MNHNY and CDR2 SVGAGI (reference sequence). This CDR3 is 13 amino acids long. Between the trimmed V and J ends, which lost 10 bases and 4 bases, there was a span of 14 bases. CDR3: CATLPGLGNTIYF. In DNA, the CDR3 is TGTGCCACCCTACCCGGGTTGGGAAACACCATATATTTT.